Presented here are 14 T cell receptor beta chains from one specimen sequenced in a study of lymphopenia after photon versus proton radiotherapy. The method was immunoSEQ multiplex PCR; TCRdb's version includes in-frame clones alone and lacks a portion of them. The table has 20,000 to 30,000 clones, roughly 84% seen once. This specimen was peripheral blood, taken from a patient treated with photon-based radiotherapy. The source of these receptors is a man aged 40-55 years with gastric cancer.

This sequence joins TRBV4-1 and TRBJ1-4, with 7 bases aligning to TRBD1. With 0 bases clipped from V and 8 bases from J, the junction kept 12 bases outside the gene matches. The germline gives CDR1 MGHRA, CDR2 YSYEKL. The CDR3 consists of 17 residues. CDR3 amino acids: CASSQEQGRGLREKLFF. The CDR3 DNA sequence: TGCGCCAGCAGCCAAGAACAGGGGAGGGGGCTACGAGAAAAACTGTTTTTT.

The rearrangement joins TRBV11-3 to TRBJ1-1, with no clear D. Trimming took off 5 bases at V and 4 bases at J, with 17 bases between the two ends. CDR1 is SGHNT, CDR2 YENEEA, per germline. This CDR3 comprises 15 residues. The CDR3 region is CASSPGGRQATEAFF. CDR3 nucleotides: TGTGCCAGCAGCCCCGGTGGACGCCAGGCCACTGAAGCTTTCTTT.

The chain links TRBV5-6 to TRBJ2-4, with D tentatively TRBD1 or TRBD2 (6 bases each). Trimming took 0 bases from V and 2 from J, leaving 18 bases between them. Germline-derived CDR1 and CDR2 are SGHDT and YYEEEE. The CDR3 spans 18 residues. In nucleotides, the CDR3 is TGTGCCAGCAGCTTGGCCGGATGGCAGGGGAGGACCAAAAACATTCAGTACTTC. Its protein is CASSLAGWQGRTKNIQYF.

This clone was detected only once. The chain couples TRBV6-6 to TRBJ2-1; no clear D. V dropped 3 bases and J dropped 4 bases, with 7 bases sitting between them. The CDR3 has 13 residues. Germline values: CDR1 MNHNY, CDR2 SVGAGI (reference sequence). The CDR3 nucleotides read TGTGCCAGCAGTTATTTAGGATACAATGAGCAGTTCTTC. It codes for CASSYLGYNEQFF.

The J gene is TRBJ1-2, the V gene TRBV19; D unclear. The CDR3 has 13 residues. V gave up 7 bases and J gave up 2 bases, with 11 bases separating them. Germline V lookup: CDR1 LNHDA, CDR2 SQIVND (reference sequence). As DNA, the CDR3 is TGTGCCAGTAAGAAGGAGTGGAACTATGGCTACACCTTC. Its translation: CASKKEWNYGYTF.

The J gene is TRBJ2-7, the V gene TRBV28, with a weak D call TRBD1 (6 bases). Germline V gives CDR1 MDHEN, CDR2 SYDVKM. The CDR3 has 15 amino acids. Deletions cut 6 bases from V and 0 bases from J, with 15 bases between. The CDR3 bases are TGTGCCAGCAGACCCATCGACAGGAGCTCCTACGAGCAGTACTTC. Residues: CASRPIDRSSYEQYF.

This sequence joins TRBV30 and TRBJ1-2; D is unresolved. The V end was cut by 1 base, the J end by 4 bases, with 16 bases between. The germline V gene encodes CDR1 GTSNPN and CDR2 SVGIG (reference sequence). The CDR3 length is 15 residues. CDR3 loop: CAWSGAGLKTYGYTF. CDR3 DNA: TGTGCCTGGAGTGGGGCAGGCTTGAAAACCTATGGCTACACCTTC.

The genes are TRBV4-2 and TRBJ2-7; D gene uncertain. With 6 bases removed from V and 3 bases from J, the gap between germline ends came to 12 bases. Germline CDR1 is LGHNA and CDR2 is YNFKEQ. The CDR3 is 13 amino acids. CDR3 DNA: TGTGCCAGCAGACCCCGGTCGGGCTACGAGCAGTACTTC. As protein: CASRPRSGYEQYF.

The chain combines TRBV25-1 with TRBJ1-5; TRBD1 matches 9 bases. The germline gives CDR1 MGHDK, CDR2 SYGVNS. CDR3 length: 14 amino acids. J lost 3 bases, V lost 11 bases, and 8 bases had no gene match. The CDR3 region has the DNA TGTGCCTCGCAGGGACAGGGCCCCAATCAGCCCCAGCATTTT. Translating it yields CASQGQGPNQPQHF.

The rearrangement joins TRBV27 to TRBJ1-6; possibly TRBD1 for D (6 bases). CDR1 and CDR2 from the germline V gene are MNHEY and SMNVEV (reference sequence). Trimming stripped 2 bases from V and 7 bases from J, with 15 bases between. CDR3 length: 16 residues. The CDR3 spells CASSLRITQGNSPLHF. The CDR3 coding sequence is TGTGCCAGCAGTTTACGCATAACGCAGGGGAATTCACCCCTCCACTTT.

The genes are TRBV13 and TRBJ2-7; the match to TRBD1 covers 9 bases. CDR1 is PRHDT, CDR2 FYEKMQ, per germline (reference sequence). The CDR3 is 14 amino acids. Trimming cost V 8 bases and J 4 bases; bases outside gene matches: 9. The CDR3 loop is CASSGQGDGYEQYF. The CDR3 region has the DNA TGTGCCAGCTCGGGACAGGGAGACGGTTACGAGCAGTACTTC.

The chain couples TRBV21-1 to TRBJ2-7; the table names TRBD1, a call not compared with the DNA. TRBV21-1 is described as a pseudogene. The CDR3 is 14 residues long. The CDR3 is CASSPWTAAYEQYF. The CDR3 DNA is TGTGCCAGCAGCCCTTGGACAGCTGCCTACGAGCAGTACTTC.

This rearrangement joins TRBV6-6 to TRBJ2-7; the match to TRBD1 covers 9 bases. Per the germline V gene, CDR1 is MNHNY and CDR2 is SVGAGI (reference sequence). This CDR3 spans 15 amino acids. V lost 5 bases to trimming and J lost 5 bases; unmatched junction nucleotides: 10. The CDR3 DNA reads TGTGCCAGCAGTCCCGCCGGGACAGGGTACAACGAGCAGTACTTC. Translating gives CASSPAGTGYNEQYF.

The chain has TRBV7-9 and TRBJ2-5; the D call may be TRBD1 or TRBD2 (6 bases each). Germline V lookup: CDR1 SEHNR, CDR2 FQNEAQ (reference sequence). This CDR3 is 15 amino acids long. Between the trimmed V and J ends, which lost 5 bases and 2 bases, there was a span of 15 bases. This CDR3 reads CASSLRGGLQETQYF. DNA for the CDR3: TGTGCCAGCAGCCTTAGAGGGGGGTTGCAAGAGACCCAGTACTTC.